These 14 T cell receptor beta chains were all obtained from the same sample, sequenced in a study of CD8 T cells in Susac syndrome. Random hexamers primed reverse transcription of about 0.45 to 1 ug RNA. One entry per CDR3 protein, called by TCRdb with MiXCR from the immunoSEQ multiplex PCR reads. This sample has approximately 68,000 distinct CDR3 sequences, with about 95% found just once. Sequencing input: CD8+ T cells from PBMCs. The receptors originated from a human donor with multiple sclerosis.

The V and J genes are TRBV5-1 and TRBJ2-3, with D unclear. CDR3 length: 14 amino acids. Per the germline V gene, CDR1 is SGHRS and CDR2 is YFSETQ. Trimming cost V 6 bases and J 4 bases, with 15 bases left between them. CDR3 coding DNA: TGCGCCAGCAAAAAGCAAGGGCGGCCAGATACGCAGTATTTT. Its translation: CASKKQGRPDTQYF.

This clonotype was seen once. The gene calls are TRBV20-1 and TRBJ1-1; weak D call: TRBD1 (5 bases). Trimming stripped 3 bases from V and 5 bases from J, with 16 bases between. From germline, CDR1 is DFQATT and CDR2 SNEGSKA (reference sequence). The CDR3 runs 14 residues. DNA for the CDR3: TGCAGTGCTAGCTTATTGGGACCGGGAACTGAAGCTTTCTTT. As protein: CSASLLGPGTEAFF.

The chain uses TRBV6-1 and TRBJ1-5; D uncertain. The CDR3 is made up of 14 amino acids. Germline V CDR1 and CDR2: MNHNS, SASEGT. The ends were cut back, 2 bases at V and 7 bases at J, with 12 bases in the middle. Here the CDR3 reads CASSEIRVGQPQHF. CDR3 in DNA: TGTGCCAGCAGTGAAATAAGGGTCGGCCAGCCCCAGCATTTT.

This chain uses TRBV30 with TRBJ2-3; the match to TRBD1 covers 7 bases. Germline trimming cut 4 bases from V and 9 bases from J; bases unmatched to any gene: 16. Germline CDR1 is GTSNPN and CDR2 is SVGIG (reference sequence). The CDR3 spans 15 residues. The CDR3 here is CAWILRQGKAVTQYF. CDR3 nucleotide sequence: TGTGCCTGGATCCTACGACAGGGAAAGGCAGTCACGCAGTATTTT.

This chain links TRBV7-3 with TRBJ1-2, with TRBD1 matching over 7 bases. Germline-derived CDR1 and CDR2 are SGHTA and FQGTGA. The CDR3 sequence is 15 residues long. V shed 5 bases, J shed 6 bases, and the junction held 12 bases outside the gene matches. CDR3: CASSPAVGGANGYTF. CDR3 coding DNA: TGTGCCAGCAGCCCGGCTGTAGGGGGCGCGAATGGCTACACCTTC.

The CDR3 DNA sequence: TGTGCTAGTGGTTTCGCAGTAAACACTGAAGCTTTCTTT. Protein product: CASGFAVNTEAFF. The chain recombines TRBV12-5 with TRBJ1-1; D gene ambiguous. There are 13 residues in the CDR3. The V gene's germline CDR1 is LGHNT and CDR2 FRNRAP. V shed 3 bases and J shed 2 bases, with 7 bases lying between them.

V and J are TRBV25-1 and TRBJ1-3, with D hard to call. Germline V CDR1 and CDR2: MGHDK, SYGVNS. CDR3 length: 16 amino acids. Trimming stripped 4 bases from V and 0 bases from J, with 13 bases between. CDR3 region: CASSGPDWNSGNTIYF. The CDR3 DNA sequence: TGTGCCAGCAGTGGTCCGGACTGGAACTCTGGAAACACCATATATTTT.

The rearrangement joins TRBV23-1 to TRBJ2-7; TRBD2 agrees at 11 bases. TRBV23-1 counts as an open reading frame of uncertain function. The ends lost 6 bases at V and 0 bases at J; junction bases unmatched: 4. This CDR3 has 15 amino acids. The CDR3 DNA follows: TGCGCCAGCAGCACTAGCGGGAGTAGCTCCTACGAGCAGTACTTC. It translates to CASSTSGSSSYEQYF.

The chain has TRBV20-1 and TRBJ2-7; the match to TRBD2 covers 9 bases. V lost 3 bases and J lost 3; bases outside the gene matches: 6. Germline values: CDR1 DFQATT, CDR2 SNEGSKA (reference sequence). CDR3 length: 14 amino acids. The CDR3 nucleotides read TGCAGTGCTAGGGGCGGGACTAGCCGCTACGAGCAGTACTTC. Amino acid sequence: CSARGGTSRYEQYF.

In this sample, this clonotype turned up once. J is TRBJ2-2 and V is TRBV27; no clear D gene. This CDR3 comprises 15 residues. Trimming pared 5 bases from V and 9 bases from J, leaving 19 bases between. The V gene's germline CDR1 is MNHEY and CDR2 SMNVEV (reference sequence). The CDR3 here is CASSGSSGGVRELFF. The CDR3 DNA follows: TGTGCCAGCAGTGGAAGTTCCGGCGGTGTCCGGGAGCTGTTTTTT.

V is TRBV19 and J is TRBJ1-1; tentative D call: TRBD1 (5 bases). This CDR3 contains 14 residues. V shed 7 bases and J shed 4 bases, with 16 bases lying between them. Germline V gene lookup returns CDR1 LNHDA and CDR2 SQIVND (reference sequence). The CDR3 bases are TGTGCCAGTAACCGCGTCGAGGGGACCACTGAAGCTTTCTTT. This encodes CASNRVEGTTEAFF.

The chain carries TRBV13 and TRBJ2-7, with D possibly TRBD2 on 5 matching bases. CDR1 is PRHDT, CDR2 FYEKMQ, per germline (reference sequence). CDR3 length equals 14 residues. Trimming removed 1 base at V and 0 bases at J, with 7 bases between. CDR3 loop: CASSLVGSSYEQYF. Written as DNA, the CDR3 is TGTGCCAGCAGCTTAGTGGGGAGCTCCTACGAGCAGTACTTC.

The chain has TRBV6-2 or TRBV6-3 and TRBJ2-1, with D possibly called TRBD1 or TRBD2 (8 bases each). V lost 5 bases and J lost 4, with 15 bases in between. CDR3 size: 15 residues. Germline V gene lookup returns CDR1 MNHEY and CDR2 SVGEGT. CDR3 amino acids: CASSTGGTGYNEQFF. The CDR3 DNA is TGTGCCAGCAGTACGGGGGGGACAGGTTACAATGAGCAGTTCTTC.

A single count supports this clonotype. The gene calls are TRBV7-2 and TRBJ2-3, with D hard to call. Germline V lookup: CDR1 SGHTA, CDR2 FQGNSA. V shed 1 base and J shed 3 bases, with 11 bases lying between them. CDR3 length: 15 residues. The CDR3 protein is CASSLVVVETDTQYF. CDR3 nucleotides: TGTGCCAGCAGCTTAGTAGTGGTGGAGACAGATACGCAGTATTTT. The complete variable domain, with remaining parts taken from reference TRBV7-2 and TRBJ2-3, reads GAGVSQSPSNKVTEKGKDVELRCDPISGHTALYWYRQSLGQGLEFLIYFQGNSAPDKSGLPSDRFSAERTGGSVSTLTIQRTQQEDSAVYLCASSLVVVETDTQYFGPGTRLTVL.